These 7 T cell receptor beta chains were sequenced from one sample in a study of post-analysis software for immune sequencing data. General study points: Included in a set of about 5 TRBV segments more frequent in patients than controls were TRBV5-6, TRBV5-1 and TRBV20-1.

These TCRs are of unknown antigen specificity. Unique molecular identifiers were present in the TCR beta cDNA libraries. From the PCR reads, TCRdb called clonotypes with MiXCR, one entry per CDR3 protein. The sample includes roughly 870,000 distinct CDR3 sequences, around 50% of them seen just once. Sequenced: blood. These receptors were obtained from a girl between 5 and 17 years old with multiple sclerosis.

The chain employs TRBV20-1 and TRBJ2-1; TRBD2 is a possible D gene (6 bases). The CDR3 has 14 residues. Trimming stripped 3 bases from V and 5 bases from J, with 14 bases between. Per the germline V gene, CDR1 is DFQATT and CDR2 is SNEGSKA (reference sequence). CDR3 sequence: CSASWDLPNNEQFF. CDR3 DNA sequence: TGCAGTGCTAGCTGGGACTTACCTAACAATGAGCAGTTCTTC.

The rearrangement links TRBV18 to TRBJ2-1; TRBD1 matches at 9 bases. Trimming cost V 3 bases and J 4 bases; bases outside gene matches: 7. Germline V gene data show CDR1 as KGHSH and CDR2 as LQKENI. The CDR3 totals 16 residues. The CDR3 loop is CASSPPDRGGYNEQFF. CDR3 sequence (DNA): TGTGCCAGCTCACCCCCGGACAGGGGAGGTTACAATGAGCAGTTCTTC. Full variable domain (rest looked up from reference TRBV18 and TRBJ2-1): NAGVMQNPRHLVRRRGQEARLRCSPMKGHSHVYWYRQLPEEGLKFMVYLQKENIIDESGMPKERFSAEFPKEGPSILRIQQVVRGDSAAYFCASSPPDRGGYNEQFFGPGTRLTVL.

CDR3 nucleotide sequence: TGCAGTGCTAGACCGGTGACAGGGGGTAGCACAGATACGCAGTATTTT. This gives the protein CSARPVTGGSTDTQYF. The chain couples TRBV20-1 to TRBJ2-3; 9 bases agree with TRBD1. The CDR3 is 16 amino acids. Unmatched junction bases numbered 6, after V lost 2 bases and J lost 0 bases. Germline CDR1 reads DFQATT; CDR2 reads SNEGSKA (reference sequence).

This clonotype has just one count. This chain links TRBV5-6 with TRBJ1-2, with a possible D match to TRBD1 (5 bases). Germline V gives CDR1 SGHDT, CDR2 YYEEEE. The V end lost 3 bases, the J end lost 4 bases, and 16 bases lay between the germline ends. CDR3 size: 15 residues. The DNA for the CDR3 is TGTGCCAGCAGCTCCCATCTCGGAGACAGCTATGGCTACACCTTC. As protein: CASSSHLGDSYGYTF.

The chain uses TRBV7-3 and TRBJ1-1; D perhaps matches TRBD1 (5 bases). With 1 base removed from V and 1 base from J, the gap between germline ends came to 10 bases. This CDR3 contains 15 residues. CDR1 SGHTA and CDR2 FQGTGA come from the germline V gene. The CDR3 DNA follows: TGTGCCAGCAGCTTAAAGGGAGGGGCGAACACTGAAGCTTTCTTT. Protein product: CASSLKGGANTEAFF.

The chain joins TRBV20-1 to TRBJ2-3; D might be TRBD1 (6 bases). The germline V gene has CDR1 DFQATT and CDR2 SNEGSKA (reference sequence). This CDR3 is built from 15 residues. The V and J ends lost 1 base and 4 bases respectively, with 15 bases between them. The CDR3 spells CSARAPLGAPDTQYF. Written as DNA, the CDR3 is TGCAGTGCTAGAGCCCCTTTGGGGGCCCCAGATACGCAGTATTTT.

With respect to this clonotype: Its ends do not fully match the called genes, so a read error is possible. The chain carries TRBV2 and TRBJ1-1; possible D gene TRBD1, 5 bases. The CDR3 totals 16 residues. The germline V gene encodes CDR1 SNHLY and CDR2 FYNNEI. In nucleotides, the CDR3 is TGTGCCAGCAGTGAGAGGGGCGGACCCTTGAACACTAAAGCTTTCTTT. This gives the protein CASSERGGPLNTKAFF.